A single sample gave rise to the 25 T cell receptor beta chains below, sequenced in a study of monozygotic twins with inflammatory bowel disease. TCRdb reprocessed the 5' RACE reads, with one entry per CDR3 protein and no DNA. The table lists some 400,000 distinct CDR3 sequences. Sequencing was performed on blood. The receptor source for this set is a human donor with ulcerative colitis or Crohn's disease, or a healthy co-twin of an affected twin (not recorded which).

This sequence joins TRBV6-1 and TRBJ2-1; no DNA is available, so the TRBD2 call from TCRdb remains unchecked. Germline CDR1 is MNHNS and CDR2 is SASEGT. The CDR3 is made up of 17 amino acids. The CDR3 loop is CASSQTPTSGSFGEQFF.

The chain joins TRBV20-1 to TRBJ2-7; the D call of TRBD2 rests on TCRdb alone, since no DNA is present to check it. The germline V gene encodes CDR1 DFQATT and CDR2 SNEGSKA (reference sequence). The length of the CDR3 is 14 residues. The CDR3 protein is CSAGELAGIYEQYF.

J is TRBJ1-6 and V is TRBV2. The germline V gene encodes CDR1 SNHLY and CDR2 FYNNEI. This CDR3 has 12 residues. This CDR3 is CASSEGLSPLHF.

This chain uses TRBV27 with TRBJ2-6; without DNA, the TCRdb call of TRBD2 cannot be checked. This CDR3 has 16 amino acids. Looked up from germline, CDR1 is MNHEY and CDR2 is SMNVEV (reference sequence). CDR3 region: CASTPEGRSGANVLTF.

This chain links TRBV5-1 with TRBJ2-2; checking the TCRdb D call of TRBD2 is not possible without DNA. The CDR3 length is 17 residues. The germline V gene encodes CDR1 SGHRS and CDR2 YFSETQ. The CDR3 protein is CASSLLASGSSTGELFF.

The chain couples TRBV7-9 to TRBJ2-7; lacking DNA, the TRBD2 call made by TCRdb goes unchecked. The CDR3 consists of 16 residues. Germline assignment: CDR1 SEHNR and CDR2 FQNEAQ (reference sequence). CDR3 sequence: CASSRISGGPSYEQYF.

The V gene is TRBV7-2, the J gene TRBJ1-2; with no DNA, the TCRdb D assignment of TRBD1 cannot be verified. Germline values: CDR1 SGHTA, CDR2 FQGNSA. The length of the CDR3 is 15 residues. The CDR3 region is CASSLVSGGKYGYTF.

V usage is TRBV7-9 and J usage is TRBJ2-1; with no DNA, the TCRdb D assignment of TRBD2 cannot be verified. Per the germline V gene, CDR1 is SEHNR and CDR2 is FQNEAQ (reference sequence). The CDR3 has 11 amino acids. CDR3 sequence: CASSQAPPLFF.

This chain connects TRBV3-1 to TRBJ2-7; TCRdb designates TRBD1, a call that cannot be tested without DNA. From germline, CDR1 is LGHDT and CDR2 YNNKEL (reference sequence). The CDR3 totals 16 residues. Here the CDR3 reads CASSQGDGAGVTRQYF.

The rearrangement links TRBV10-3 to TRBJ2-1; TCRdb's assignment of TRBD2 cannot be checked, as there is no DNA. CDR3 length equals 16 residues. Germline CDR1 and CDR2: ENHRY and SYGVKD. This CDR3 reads CAISVTSGGVYNEQFF.

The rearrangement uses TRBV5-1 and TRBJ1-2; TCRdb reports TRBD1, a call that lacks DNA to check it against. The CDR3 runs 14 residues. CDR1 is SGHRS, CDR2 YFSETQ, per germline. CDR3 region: CASSPRDSHYGYTF.

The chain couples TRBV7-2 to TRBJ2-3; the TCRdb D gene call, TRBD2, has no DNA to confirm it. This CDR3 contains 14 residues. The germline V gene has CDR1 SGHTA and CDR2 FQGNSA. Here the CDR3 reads CASSLGLAGDTQYF.

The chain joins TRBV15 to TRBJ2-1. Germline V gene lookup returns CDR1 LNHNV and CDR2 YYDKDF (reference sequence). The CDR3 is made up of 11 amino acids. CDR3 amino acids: CATREVNEQFF. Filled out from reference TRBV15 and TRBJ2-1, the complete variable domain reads DAMVIQNPRYQVTQFGKPVTLSCSQTLNHNVMYWYQQKSSQAPKLLFHYYDKDFNNEADTPDNFQSRRPNTSFCFLDIRSPGLGDTAMYLCATREVNEQFFGPGTRLTVL.

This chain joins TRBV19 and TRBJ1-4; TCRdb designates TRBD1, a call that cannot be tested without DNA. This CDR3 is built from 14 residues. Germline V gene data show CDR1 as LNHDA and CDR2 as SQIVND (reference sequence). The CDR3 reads CASRKGTGNEKLFF.

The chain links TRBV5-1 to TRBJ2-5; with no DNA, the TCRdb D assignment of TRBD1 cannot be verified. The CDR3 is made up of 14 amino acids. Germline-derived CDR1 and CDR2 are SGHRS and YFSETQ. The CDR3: CASSSGQRRETQYF.

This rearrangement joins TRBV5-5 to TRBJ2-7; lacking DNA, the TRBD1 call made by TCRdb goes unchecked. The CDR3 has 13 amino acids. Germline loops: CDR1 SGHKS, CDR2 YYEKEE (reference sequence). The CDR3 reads CASSHPGSYEQYF.

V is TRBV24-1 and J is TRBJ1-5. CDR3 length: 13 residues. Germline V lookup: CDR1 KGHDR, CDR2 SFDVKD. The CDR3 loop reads CATSVGNNQPQHF.

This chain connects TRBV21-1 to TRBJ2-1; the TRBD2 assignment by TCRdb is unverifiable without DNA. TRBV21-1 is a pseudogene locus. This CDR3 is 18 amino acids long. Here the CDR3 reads CASREGTSGGGSYNEQFF.

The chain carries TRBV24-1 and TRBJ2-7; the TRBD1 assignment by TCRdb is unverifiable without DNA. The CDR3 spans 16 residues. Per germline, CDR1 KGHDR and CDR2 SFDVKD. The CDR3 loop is CATSDKGDRGNYEQYF.

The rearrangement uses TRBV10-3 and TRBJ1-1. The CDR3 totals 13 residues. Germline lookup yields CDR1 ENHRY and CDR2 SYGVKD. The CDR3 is CAISDGVGTEAFF.

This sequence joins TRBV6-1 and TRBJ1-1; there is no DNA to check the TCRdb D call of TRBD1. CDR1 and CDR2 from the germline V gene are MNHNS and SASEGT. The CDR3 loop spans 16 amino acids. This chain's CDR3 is CASSEGDGRGGTEAFF.

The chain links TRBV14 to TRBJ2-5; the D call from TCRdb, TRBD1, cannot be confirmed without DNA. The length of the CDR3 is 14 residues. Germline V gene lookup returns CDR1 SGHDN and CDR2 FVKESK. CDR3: CASSPMRTGETQYF.

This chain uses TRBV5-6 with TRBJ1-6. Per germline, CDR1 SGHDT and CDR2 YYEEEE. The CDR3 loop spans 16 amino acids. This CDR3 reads CASSLGGTAVNSPLHF.

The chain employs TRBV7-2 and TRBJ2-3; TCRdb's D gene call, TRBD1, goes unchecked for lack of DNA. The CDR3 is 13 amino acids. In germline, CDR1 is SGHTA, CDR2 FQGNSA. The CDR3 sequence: CASSYGWGGDREF.

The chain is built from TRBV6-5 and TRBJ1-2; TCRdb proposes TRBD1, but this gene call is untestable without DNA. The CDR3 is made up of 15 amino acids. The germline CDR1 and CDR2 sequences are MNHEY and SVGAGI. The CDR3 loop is CASSYSRSPVYGYTF.